This TCR beta chain was profiled in a study of shared clonotypes between healthy human individuals. Turning to the study itself: Serving as donors were a couple of women and a few men, whose ages spanned 18 to 49. General study findings and limits: Against clonotypes common to all four donors, non-shared ones had lower generation probabilities.

Germline-derived CDR1 and CDR2 are KGHSH and LQKENI. The CDR3 is 12 amino acids. The V and J ends lost 3 bases and 15 bases respectively, with 15 bases between them. Healthy and HIV-negative, the adult donors had no recent acute infections or vaccinations. The study separated CD4+ cells into CD45RA+ naive and CD45RA-negative memory subsets. Sequencing used immunoSEQ multiplex PCR; TCRdb keeps in-frame clones, though not all of them. The repertoire includes about 600,000 clones, 97% of them detected once, and 0.045% to 0.06% sits in the top ten. A note on this clone: What it binds is not known.

The chain has TRBV18 and TRBJ2-1; tentatively, D is TRBD2 (6 bases). The sequence was collected from a woman aged 25 to 39 in good health. Sequencing input: naive CD4+ T cells sorted from blood. Subset defined: CD45RA+ positively selected. CDR3 DNA: TGTGCCAGCTCACCGGTAGGAGGGCCCTGGTTCTTC. Amino acid sequence: CASSPVGGPWFF.